These T cell receptor beta chains were read from a single sample in a study of tumor-infiltrating lymphocytes in primary liver carcinoma. TCRdb fed the multiplex PCR reads into MiXCR, producing one record per CDR3 protein. The repertoire holds about 74,000 distinct CDR3 sequences, almost 70% seen once, with about a quarter in the top ten. Input material: liver tumor tissue from sampling region 4. The source of these receptors is a man between 35 and 55 years old with primary liver carcinoma and hepatitis B virus infection. CDR3s leave out the opening cysteine and the closing phenylalanine or tryptophan.

TRBV5-1,TRBJ2-5,ASRPDRGRETQY
TRBV11-1,TRBJ2-3,VSSLGTSSQTDTHY
TRBV6-5,TRBJ1-2,ASSYNPGSSYGYN
TRBV11-2,TRBJ2-3,ANSLESDSSTDTQY
TRBV6-5,TRBJ2-1,ASGQRESYNEQF
TRBV6-1,TRBJ1-2,ASSGQGGGYT
TRBV7-9,TRBJ1-2,ASGLLGQGTPYGYT
TRBV12-3/TRBV12-4,TRBJ2-3,ASSLGLRQAQY
TRBV11-1,TRBJ2-6,AISLGATGANVLT
TRBV11-2,TRBJ1-2,DSGLEGIYGYT
TRBV5-1,TRBJ2-7,ASSIRSPQQY
TRBV6-1,TRBJ2-7,TSSDPSGNEQY
TRBV11-2,TRBJ2-3,ANSLRYSTDTQY
TRBV5-1,TRBJ2-3,ASSLNGRGSTDTQY
TRBV4-2,TRBJ2-3,ASSPQGAGGDGTDTQY
TRBV6-5,TRBJ2-6,ASSPWTWMKAGANALT
TRBV11-2,TRBJ2-1,VSNYSSTRGRGGGF
TRBV4-1,TRBJ1-4,AISSPPDRGEKLF
TRBV6-1,TRBJ2-2,ASKRYHNTGELF
TRBV5-5,TRBJ2-7,ASIYRVGPYEQY
TRBV3-1,TRBJ1-5,ASSQTFNFVGQPQH
TRBV4-1,TRBJ1-5,VSSRQGTGGDGNQHQH
TRBV20-1,TRBJ2-5,SAVRDFQETQY
TRBV5-1,TRBJ2-7,ASSLGEGRDRPYEQY
TRBV7-9,TRBJ1-2,ASSLLGGGQGIYGYT
TRBV30,TRBJ1-4,VSSVLGSTSEKLF
TRBV12-3/TRBV12-4,TRBJ2-5,ANSPEETQY
TRBV5-8,TRBJ2-1,VSNQTSYNEQF
TRBV5-1,TRBJ2-3,ASSSGVGVRSTDTQY
TRBV5-1,TRBJ2-1,ASSLMGTGVYNELF
TRBV10-3,TRBJ2-7,AIREGISRTYEQY
TRBV28,TRBJ2-3,ASSLSHDTDTQY
TRBV6-1,TRBJ2-3,ASSEDIGADKRY
TRBV10-3,TRBJ2-7,AISEGGLAENYEQY
TRBV6-2/TRBV6-3,TRBJ2-3,ASSYQSFLSGGAADTQY
TRBV11-2,TRBJ2-2,AGSLIGRGTGEPF
TRBV10-3,TRBJ1-1,ATFSGTGVNTEAF
TRBV6-1,TRBJ1-6,ASSEWGGVKNSPLH
TRBV11-2,TRBJ2-2,ASSLATARNTGELF
TRBV4-1,TRBJ1-2,ASSPSTGAPLYGYT
TRBV29-1,TRBJ2-5,SVRGSGAQETLY
TRBV7-8,TRBJ2-1,ASRPSGSSLGEQL
TRBV29-1,TRBJ2-5,SVDSGTSGSIGTQY
TRBV30,TRBJ1-5,ARSVGARSNQPHH